These T cell receptor beta chains were read from a single sample in a study of cytomegalovirus exposure and HLA in healthy donors. Profiled with immunoSEQ multiplex PCR; TCRdb holds only in-frame clones, not every one. The profile shows 250,000 to 350,000 clones, 80% of them singletons. Sequencing used PBMCs. These receptor sequences come from a girl aged 2-10 years in good health and CMV-seronegative. Each CDR3 is given with its conserved first and last residue. Fields, in order: V gene, D gene, clone size, J gene, CDR3 protein, CDR3 DNA. The D gene is left open where the match is weak. Clone size appears in some rows only: once, few, many, or a class for an expanded clone.

>TRBV6-1|.|once|TRBJ2-3
CASSEYYLASTDTQYF
TGTGCCAGCAGTGAATACTATCTAGCTAGCACAGATACGCAGTATTTT
>TRBV7-3|.|few|TRBJ2-1
CASGATGYNEQFF
TGTGCCAGCGGTGCTACGGGATACAATGAGCAGTTCTTC
>TRBV28|TRBD2|.|TRBJ2-7
CASSTSGVGFYEQYF
TGTGCCAGCAGTACTAGCGGGGTCGGCTTCTACGAGCAGTACTTC
>TRBV7-3|TRBD2|.|TRBJ2-1
CASSLASGINEQFF
TGTGCCAGCAGCTTAGCTAGCGGGATCAATGAGCAGTTCTTC
>TRBV7-6|.|.|TRBJ2-3
CASSGLTSTDTQYF
TGTGCCAGCAGCGGGCTAACTAGCACAGATACGCAGTATTTT
>TRBV11-3|TRBD2|.|TRBJ2-5
CASSGPGGTQYF
TGTGCCAGCAGCGGTCCGGGGGGGACCCAGTACTTC
>TRBV7-6|TRBD2|.|TRBJ2-1
CASSLAIIAGGPSNEQFF
TGTGCCAGCAGCTTAGCGATAATAGCGGGAGGGCCCTCGAATGAGCAGTTCTTC
>TRBV6-5|.|.|TRBJ2-1
CASSSLATEQFF
TGTGCCAGCAGTTCTCTAGCCACTGAGCAGTTCTTC
>TRBV5-5|.|.|TRBJ1-2
CASSFDRQYTF
TGTGCCAGCAGCTTTGACAGGCAGTATACCTTC
>TRBV6-6|TRBD1|once|TRBJ1-2
CASSYIAGGTDRYTF
TGTGCCAGCAGTTATATAGCAGGGGGGACTGATCGCTACACCTTC
>TRBV11-1|.|.|TRBJ2-7
CASSLGRLEFDYEQYF
TGTGCCAGCAGCTTAGGGAGACTAGAATTTGACTACGAGCAGTACTTC
>TRBV6-6|.|.|TRBJ1-1
CASSYGQTNTEAFF
TGTGCCAGCAGTTACGGACAGACGAACACTGAAGCTTTCTTT
>TRBV10-3|.|.|TRBJ2-1
CAIRRDTYNEQFF
TGTGCCATCAGACGGGACACCTACAATGAGCAGTTCTTC
>TRBV28|.|.|TRBJ1-1
CASSLRLNLIRTEAFF
TGTGCCAGCAGTCTTAGACTAAACCTTATAAGGACTGAAGCTTTCTTT
>TRBV7-9|.|few|TRBJ2-2
CASSRQRANTGELFF
TGTGCCAGCAGCCGACAGCGAGCGAACACCGGGGAGCTGTTTTTT
>TRBV6-1|TRBD1|.|TRBJ1-4
CASREDRIYEKLFF
TGTGCCAGCAGGGAGGACAGGATTTATGAAAAACTGTTTTTT
>TRBV5-1|.|.|TRBJ2-1
CASSLATGAYNEQFF
TGCGCCAGCAGCTTGGCAACGGGAGCGTACAATGAGCAGTTCTTC
>TRBV18|.|.|TRBJ1-1
CASSGRVSTEAFF
TGTGCCAGCTCAGGGAGGGTGAGCACTGAAGCTTTCTTT
>TRBV6-6|.|.|TRBJ1-1
CASRRTANTEAFF
TGTGCCAGCAGGAGAACTGCGAACACTGAAGCTTTCTTT
>TRBV27|.|.|TRBJ2-1
CASSLVRYNEQFF
TGTGCCAGCAGTTTAGTCCGGTACAATGAGCAGTTCTTC
>TRBV6-5|TRBD1|.|TRBJ2-2
CASSWDRVGTGELFF
TGTGCCAGCAGTTGGGACAGGGTAGGCACCGGGGAGCTGTTTTTT
>TRBV6-4|TRBD1|.|TRBJ2-7
CASSESTGSSYEQYF
TGTGCCAGCAGTGAATCGACAGGGAGCTCCTACGAGCAGTACTTC
>TRBV6-5|.|few|TRBJ1-1
CASSSQGIEAFF
TGTGCCAGCAGTTCTCAGGGTATTGAAGCTTTCTTT
>TRBV6-6|TRBD2|once|TRBJ2-5
CASRPGGQGETQYF
TGTGCCAGCAGGCCGGGGGGGCAGGGGGAGACCCAGTACTTC
>TRBV4-1|.|.|TRBJ2-7
CASSQAGAGFPYEQYF
TGCGCCAGCAGCCAAGCGGGAGCGGGTTTTCCCTACGAGCAGTACTTC
>TRBV28|TRBD1|.|TRBJ2-7
CASRPDRGYEQYF
TGTGCCAGCAGACCGGACAGGGGTTACGAGCAGTACTTC
>TRBV7-9|TRBD1|once|TRBJ1-5
CSSSLDLGTGYSNQPQHF
TGTTCCAGCAGCTTAGACCTCGGGACAGGTTATAGCAATCAGCCCCAGCATTTT